Sequencing of this TCR beta chain was carried out in a study of cytomegalovirus exposure and HLA in healthy donors. Study-level results: It was only CMV serostatus that was available as immune exposure information.

PCR employed 60 Vbeta and 13 Jbeta primers. Using immunoSEQ multiplex PCR, the repertoire was profiled, and TCRdb retains in-frame clones only, with some absent. The sample records around 150,000 clones, 75% to 80% being singletons. This CDR3 has 16 amino acids. Concerning this clone itself: What it binds is unknown.

Sequenced material: PBMCs. This chain uses TRBV21-1 with TRBJ2-7; the table's D call, TRBD2, has no DNA check behind it. TRBV21-1 is an annotated pseudogene. The receptor's source is a woman between 45 and 65 years old in good health and CMV-seropositive. In DNA form, the CDR3 reads TGTGCCAGCAGCAATAGCGGGGGGGCCGTGGGCTACGAGCAGTACTTC. Protein: CASSNSGGAVGYEQYF.